The 6 T cell receptor beta chains in this list originate from one sample, sequenced in a study of human T cells and chemical hapten exposure. Individual cDNA molecules each carried unique molecular identifiers attached by the library. TCRdb re-called the reads through MiXCR, storing one row per CDR3 protein. The sample lists 130 to 150 distinct CDR3 sequences; 64% were seen once. Stated treatment: therapeutic diphenylcyclopropenone sensitization with weekly scalp DPC. This specimen consisted of whole blood, obtained before DPC sensitization or 2, 6, or about 24 weeks after (not recorded which). These receptors came from an adult with alopecia areata. Some clones in this sample may be carry-over from other donors' samples. This table probably holds off-target reads from a library built for another chain.

The chain is built from TRBV12-5 and TRBJ1-2; 9 bases match TRBD1. Germline V gene sequence: CDR1 LGHNT, CDR2 FRNRAP. The CDR3 sequence is 13 residues long. Trimming at V came to 6 bases and at J to 4 bases, leaving 3 bases not matched to a gene. In DNA form, the CDR3 reads TGTGCTAGTGGCACAGGGGGCTTCTATGGCTACACCTTC. It codes for CASGTGGFYGYTF.

V usage is TRBV20-1 and J usage is TRBJ2-7; no reliable D call. The CDR3 sequence is 11 residues long. V lost 0 bases and J 6 bases, leaving 6 bases between the germline ends. Germline V gene sequence: CDR1 DFQATT, CDR2 SNEGSKA (reference sequence). The DNA of the CDR3 is TGCAGTGCTAGAGATTGGCGCGAGCAGTACTTC. Amino acid sequence: CSARDWREQYF.

The V call is TRBV5-4, the J call TRBJ2-1; TRBD2 aligns across 8 bases. Germline CDR1 SGHNT, CDR2 YYREEE (reference sequence). The CDR3 is made up of 14 amino acids. J gave up 7 bases and V 4 bases, and 7 bases lay outside the gene matches. CDR3 coding DNA: TGTGCCAGCAGCCCCCGGGGGGGGGTGAATGAGCAGTTCTTC. It yields the protein CASSPRGGVNEQFF.

A few counts support this clonotype. V and J are TRBV7-2 and TRBJ2-7; no reliable D call. CDR1 and CDR2 from the germline V gene are SGHTA and FQGNSA. Trimming shortened V by 4 bases and J by 3 bases, and 7 bases separated the two germline ends. The CDR3 length is 12 residues. CDR3 in amino acids: CASSSTGYEQYF. CDR3 nucleotide sequence: TGTGCCAGCAGCTCCACTGGCTACGAGCAGTACTTC.

The chain recombines TRBV3-1 with TRBJ2-3, with 12 bases fitting TRBD2. The V gene's germline CDR1 is LGHDT and CDR2 YNNKEL (reference sequence). The J segment lost 10 bases and the V segment lost 0 bases, leaving 11 bases of the junction unmatched. This CDR3 contains 17 residues. CDR3: CASSQETSGGPGLAQYF. In DNA, the CDR3 is TGTGCCAGCAGCCAAGAGACTAGCGGGGGCCCCGGGCTTGCGCAGTATTTT.

The table lists this clonotype with a few counts. The chain employs TRBV7-2 and TRBJ2-7; D uncertain. The V gene's germline CDR1 is SGHTA and CDR2 FQGNSA. V was shortened by 1 base and J by 4 bases, with 11 bases between the two germline ends. The CDR3 extends over 14 amino acids. The CDR3 coding sequence is TGTGCCAGCAGCTTAGTCGTGGGCTTTTACGAGCAGTACTTC. Protein: CASSLVVGFYEQYF.